This TCR beta chain was observed in a study of T cells in localized non-small cell lung cancer. Broader study findings: Owing to sequencing of a solitary tumor region, heterogeneity cannot be discounted. There was an association of higher blood T cell density with longer overall survival. Adjacent lung had a median approximately 50 of the 100 largest tumor clones. There was higher T cell clonality in uninvolved adjacent lung than in tumor, and it was highest there.

Germline lookup yields CDR1 SGHTA and CDR2 FQGTGA. The CDR3 covers 17 residues. The ends lost 5 bases at V and 4 bases at J; junction bases unmatched: 13. With respect to this clone: No antigen is known for it.

Assay: immunoSEQ multiplex PCR; the TCRdb copy retains only in-frame clones and omits some. Counted here are about 130,000 clones, roughly 90% occurring once; the ten biggest clones make up around 1.8%. The V gene is TRBV7-3, the J gene TRBJ1-1; 10 bases fit TRBD1. This TCR derives from a female donor older than 55 with stage I lung adenocarcinoma. Sample: peripheral blood, taken before any cancer treatment. CDR3 bases: TGTGCCAGCAGCATCTCCGGGACAGGGGATAGTGGCACTGAAGCTTTCTTT. Protein: CASSISGTGDSGTEAFF. Complete variable domain (other parts from reference TRBV7-3 and TRBJ1-1): GAGVSQTPSNKVTEKGKYVELRCDPISGHTALYWYRQSLGQGPEFLIYFQGTGAADDSGLPNDRFFAVRPEGSVSTLKIQRTERGDSAVYLCASSISGTGDSGTEAFFGQGTRLTVV.